The sample holds one count of the clone carrying this T cell receptor (beta chain). The data stem from a study of T cell changes during pregnancy in multiple sclerosis. Sequencing was performed with immunoSEQ multiplex PCR; in TCRdb, only in-frame clones are kept and a portion is missing. The sample consists of 25,000 to 35,000 clones, about 91% of them appearing once. The germline CDR1 and CDR2 sequences are SGHTA and FQGNSA. V lost 5 bases, J lost 2 bases, and 15 bases lay in between. The CDR3 runs to 15 residues. Source: CD4+ T cells from peripheral blood mononuclear cells, taken in the first trimester of pregnancy. The sequence derives from a female donor in good health, enrolled as a control in a pregnancy study. The chain carries TRBV7-2 and TRBJ1-2, with D possibly matching TRBD1 (6 bases). The CDR3 loop reads CASSHTIQGNYGYTF. For the CDR3, the DNA is TGTGCCAGCAGCCACACCATACAGGGAAACTATGGCTACACCTTC.